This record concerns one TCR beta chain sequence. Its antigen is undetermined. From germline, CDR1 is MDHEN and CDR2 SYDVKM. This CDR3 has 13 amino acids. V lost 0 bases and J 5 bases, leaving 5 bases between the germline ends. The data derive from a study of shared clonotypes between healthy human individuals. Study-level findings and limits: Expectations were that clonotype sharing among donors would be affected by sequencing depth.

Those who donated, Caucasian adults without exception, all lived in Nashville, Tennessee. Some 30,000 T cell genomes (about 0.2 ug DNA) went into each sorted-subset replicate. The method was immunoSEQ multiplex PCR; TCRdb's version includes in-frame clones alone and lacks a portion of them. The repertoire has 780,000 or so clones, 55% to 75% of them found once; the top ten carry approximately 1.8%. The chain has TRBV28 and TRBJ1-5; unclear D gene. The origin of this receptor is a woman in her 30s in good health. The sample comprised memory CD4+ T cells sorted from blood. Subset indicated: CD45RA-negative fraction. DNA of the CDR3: TGTGCCAGCAGTTTATGGGCGGATCAGCCCCAGCATTTT. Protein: CASSLWADQPQHF.